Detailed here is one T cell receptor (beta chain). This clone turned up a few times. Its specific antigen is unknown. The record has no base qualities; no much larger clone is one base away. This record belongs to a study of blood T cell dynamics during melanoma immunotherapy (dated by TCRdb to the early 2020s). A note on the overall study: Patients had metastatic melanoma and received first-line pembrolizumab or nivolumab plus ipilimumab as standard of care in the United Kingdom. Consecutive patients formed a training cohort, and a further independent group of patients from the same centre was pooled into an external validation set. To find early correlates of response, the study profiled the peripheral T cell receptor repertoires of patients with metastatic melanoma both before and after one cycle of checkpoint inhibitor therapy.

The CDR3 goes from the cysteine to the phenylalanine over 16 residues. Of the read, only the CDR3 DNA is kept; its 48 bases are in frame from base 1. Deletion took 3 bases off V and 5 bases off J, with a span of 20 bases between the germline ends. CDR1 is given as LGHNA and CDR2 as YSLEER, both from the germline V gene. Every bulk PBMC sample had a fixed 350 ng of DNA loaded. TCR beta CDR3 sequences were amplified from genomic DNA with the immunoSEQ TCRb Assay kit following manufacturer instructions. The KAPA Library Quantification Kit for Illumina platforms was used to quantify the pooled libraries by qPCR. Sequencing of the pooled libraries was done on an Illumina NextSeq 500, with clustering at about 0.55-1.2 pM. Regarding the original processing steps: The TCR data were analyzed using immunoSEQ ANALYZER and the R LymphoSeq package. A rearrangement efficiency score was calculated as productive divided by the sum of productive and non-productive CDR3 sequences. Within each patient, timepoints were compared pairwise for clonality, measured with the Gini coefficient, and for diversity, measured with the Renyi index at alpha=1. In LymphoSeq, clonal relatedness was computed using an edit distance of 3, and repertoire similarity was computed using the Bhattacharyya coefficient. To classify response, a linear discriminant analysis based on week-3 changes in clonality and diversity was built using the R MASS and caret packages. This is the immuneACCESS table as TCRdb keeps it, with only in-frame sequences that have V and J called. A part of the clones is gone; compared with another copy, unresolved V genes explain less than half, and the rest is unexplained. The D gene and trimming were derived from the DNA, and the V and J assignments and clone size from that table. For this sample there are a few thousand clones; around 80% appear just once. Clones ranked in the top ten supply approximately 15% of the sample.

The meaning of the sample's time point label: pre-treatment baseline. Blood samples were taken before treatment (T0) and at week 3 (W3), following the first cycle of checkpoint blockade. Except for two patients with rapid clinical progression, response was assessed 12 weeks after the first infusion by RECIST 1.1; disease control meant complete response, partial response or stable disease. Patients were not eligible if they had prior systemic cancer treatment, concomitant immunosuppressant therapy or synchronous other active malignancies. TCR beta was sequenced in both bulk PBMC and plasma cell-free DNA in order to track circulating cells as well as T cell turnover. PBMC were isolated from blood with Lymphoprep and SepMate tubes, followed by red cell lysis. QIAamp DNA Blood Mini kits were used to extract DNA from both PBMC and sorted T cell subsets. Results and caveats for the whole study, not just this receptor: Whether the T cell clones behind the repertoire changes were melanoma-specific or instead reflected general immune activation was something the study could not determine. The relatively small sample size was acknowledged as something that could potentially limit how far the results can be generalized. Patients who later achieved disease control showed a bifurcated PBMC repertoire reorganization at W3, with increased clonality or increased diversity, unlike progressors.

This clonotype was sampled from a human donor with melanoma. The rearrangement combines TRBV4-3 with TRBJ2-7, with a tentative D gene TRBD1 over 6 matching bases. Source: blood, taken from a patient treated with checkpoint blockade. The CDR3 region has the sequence CASSQRAQGRGDEQYF. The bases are TGCGCCAGCAGCCAGAGGGCCCAGGGGCGAGGGGACGAGCAGTACTTC.